This TCR beta chain was retrieved from a study of cytomegalovirus exposure and HLA in healthy donors. This CDR3 comprises 10 residues. V was trimmed by 8 bases and J by 7 bases, leaving 12 bases between them. Per germline, CDR1 DFQATT and CDR2 SNEGSKA (reference sequence). Whole-study findings and limits: Presence/absence analyses took donor sequencing depth as roughly uniform. Serostatus for CMV was the only available immune exposure information. Sequencing had likely introduced a cluster of highly shared sequence variants as an artifact.

On this clone itself: Its antigen is unidentified.

Primers for the PCR totalled 60 Vbeta and 13 Jbeta. Some clones are missing from TCRdb's copy, which holds only in-frame ones; the method was immunoSEQ multiplex PCR. Here the sample spans about 200,000 clones, 75% to 80% being singletons. This TCR was recovered from a woman aged 25 to 39 in good health and CMV-seropositive. Sequencing was carried out using PBMCs. The chain recombines TRBV20-1 with TRBJ2-7; D is ambiguous. The CDR3 DNA sequence: TGCAGTTGCGCCTCGCGGGAGCAGTACTTC. Protein sequence: CSCASREQYF.